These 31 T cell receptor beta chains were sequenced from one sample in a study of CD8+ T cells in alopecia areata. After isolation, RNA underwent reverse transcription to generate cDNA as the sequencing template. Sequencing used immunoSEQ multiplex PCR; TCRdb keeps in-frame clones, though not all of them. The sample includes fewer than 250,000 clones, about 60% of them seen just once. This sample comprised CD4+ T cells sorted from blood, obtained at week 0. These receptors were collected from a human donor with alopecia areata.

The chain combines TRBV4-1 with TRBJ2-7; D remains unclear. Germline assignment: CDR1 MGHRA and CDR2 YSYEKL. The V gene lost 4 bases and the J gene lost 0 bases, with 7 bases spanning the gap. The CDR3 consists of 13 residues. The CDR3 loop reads CASSLEPSYEQYF. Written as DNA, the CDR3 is TGCGCCAGCAGCCTCGAGCCCTCCTACGAGCAGTACTTC.

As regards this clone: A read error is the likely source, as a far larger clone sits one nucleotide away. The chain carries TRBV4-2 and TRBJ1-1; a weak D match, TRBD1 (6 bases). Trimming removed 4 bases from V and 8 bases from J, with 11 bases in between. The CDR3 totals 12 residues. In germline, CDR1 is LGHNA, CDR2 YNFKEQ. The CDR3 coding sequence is TGTGCCAGCAGCCGACCGGGACAAGAAGCTTTCTTT. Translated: CASSRPGQEAFF.

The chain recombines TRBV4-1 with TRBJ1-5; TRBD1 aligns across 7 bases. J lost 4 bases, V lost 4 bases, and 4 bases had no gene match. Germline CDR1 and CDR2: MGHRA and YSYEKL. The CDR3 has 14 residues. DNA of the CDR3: TGCGCCAGCAGCCGGGGGACAGAGAATCAGCCCCAGCATTTT. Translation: CASSRGTENQPQHF.

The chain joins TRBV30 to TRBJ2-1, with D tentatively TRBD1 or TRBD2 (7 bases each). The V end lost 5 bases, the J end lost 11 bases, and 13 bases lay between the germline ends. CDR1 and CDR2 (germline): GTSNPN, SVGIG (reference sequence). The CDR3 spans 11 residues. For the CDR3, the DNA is TGTGCCTGGGCCCAGGGGGGGCAGCAGTTCTTC. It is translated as CAWAQGGQQFF.

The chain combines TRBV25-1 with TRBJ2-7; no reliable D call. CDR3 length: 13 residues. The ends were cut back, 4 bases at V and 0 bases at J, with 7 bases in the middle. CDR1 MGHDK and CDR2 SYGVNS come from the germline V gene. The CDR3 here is CASSVDGSYEQYF. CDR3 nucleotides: TGTGCCAGCAGTGTCGACGGCTCCTACGAGCAGTACTTC.

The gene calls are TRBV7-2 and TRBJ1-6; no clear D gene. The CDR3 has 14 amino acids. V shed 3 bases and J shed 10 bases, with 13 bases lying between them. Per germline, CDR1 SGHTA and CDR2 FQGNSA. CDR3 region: CASSLRVSGSPLHF. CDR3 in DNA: TGTGCCAGCAGCTTGAGGGTCTCTGGGTCACCCCTCCACTTT. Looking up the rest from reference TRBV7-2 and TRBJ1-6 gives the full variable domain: GAGVSQSPSNKVTEKGKDVELRCDPISGHTALYWYRQSLGQGLEFLIYFQGNSAPDKSGLPSDRFSAERTGGSVSTLTIQRTQQEDSAVYLCASSLRVSGSPLHFGNGTRLTVT.

CDR3 sequence reads: CASSAGLAGVGTDTQYF. In nucleotides, the CDR3 is TGTGCCAGCAGTGCGGGGCTAGCGGGAGTTGGCACAGATACGCAGTATTTT. The rearrangement joins TRBV6-1 to TRBJ2-3; 10 nucleotides agree with TRBD2. Germline CDR1 MNHNS, CDR2 SASEGT. J gave up 1 base and V 4 bases, and 8 bases lay outside the gene matches. The CDR3 is 17 amino acids.

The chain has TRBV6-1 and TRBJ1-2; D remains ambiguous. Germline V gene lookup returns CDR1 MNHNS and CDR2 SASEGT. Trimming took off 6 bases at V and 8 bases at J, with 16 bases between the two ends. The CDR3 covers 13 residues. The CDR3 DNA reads TGTGCCAGCAGACCAGGAGCCGAGAGGGGCTACACCTTC. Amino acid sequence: CASRPGAERGYTF.

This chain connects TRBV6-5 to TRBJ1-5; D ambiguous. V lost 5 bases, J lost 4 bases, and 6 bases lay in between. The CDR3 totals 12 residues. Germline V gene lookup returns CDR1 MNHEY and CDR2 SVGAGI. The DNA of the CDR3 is TGTGCCAGCAGTGGGGATAATCAGCCCCAGCATTTT. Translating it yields CASSGDNQPQHF.

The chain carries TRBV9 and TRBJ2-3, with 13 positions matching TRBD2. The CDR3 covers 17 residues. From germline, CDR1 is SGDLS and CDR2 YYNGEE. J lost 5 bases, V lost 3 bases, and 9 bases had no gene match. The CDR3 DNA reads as TGTGCCAGCAGCGGATTGACTAGCGGGAGGCGGGGAGATACGCAGTATTTT. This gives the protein CASSGLTSGRRGDTQYF.

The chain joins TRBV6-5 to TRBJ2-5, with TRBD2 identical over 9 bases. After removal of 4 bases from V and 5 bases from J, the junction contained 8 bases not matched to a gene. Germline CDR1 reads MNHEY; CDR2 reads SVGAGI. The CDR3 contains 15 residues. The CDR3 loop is CASSSASGILETQYF. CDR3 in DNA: TGTGCCAGCAGTTCGGCTAGCGGGATATTGGAGACCCAGTACTTC.

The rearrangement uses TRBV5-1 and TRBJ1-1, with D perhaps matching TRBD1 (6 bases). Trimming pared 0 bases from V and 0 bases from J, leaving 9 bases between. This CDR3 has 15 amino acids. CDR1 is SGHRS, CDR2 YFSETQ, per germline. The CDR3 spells CASSLEGQMNTEAFF. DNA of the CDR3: TGCGCCAGCAGCTTGGAAGGACAGATGAACACTGAAGCTTTCTTT.

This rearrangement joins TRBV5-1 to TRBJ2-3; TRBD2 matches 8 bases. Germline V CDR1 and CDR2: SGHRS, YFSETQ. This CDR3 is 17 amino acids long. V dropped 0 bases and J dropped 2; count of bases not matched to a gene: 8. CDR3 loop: CASSLAFSSGNTDTQYF. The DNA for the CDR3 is TGCGCCAGCAGCTTGGCTTTCAGTAGCGGGAACACAGATACGCAGTATTTT.

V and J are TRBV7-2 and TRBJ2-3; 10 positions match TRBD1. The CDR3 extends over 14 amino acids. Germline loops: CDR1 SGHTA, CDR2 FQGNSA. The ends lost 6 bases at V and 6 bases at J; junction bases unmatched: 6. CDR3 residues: CASRPGTGADTQYF. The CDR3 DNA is TGTGCCAGCAGACCCGGGACAGGGGCCGATACGCAGTATTTT.

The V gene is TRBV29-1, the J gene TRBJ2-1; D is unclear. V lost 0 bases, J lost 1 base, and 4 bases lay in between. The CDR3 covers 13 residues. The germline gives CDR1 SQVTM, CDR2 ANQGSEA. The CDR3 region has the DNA TGCAGCGTTGAAGATCGGTCCTACAATGAGCAGTTCTTC. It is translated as CSVEDRSYNEQFF.

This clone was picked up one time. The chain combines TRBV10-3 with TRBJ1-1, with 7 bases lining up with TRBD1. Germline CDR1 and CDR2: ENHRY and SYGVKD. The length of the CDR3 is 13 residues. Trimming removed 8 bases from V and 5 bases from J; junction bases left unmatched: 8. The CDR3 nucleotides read TGTGCCATCCAGGGGGGGCAGAAAACTGAAGCTTTCTTT. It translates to CAIQGGQKTEAFF.

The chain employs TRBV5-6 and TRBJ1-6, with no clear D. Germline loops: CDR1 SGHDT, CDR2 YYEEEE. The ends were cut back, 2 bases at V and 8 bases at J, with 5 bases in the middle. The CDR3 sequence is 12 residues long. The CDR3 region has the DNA TGTGCCAGCAGCTTAGCGGATTCACCCCTCCACTTT. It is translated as CASSLADSPLHF.

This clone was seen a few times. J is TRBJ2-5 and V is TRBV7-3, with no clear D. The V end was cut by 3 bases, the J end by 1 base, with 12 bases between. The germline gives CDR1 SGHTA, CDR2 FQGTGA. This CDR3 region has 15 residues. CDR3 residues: CASSFSGLSQETQYF. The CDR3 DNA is TGTGCCAGCAGCTTCTCCGGTCTCTCCCAAGAGACCCAGTACTTC.

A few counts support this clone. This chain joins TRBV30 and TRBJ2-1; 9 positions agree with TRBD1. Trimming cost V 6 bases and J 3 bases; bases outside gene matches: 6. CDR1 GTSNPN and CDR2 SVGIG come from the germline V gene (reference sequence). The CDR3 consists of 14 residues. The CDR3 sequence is CACTDRGFYNEQFF. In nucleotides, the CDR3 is TGTGCCTGTACCGACAGGGGGTTCTACAATGAGCAGTTCTTC.

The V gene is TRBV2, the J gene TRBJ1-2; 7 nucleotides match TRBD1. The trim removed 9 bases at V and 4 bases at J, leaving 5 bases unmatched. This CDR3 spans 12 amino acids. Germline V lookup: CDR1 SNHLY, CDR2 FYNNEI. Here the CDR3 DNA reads TGTGCCAGGGGACAGTCCTTCTATGGCTACACCTTC. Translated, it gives CARGQSFYGYTF.

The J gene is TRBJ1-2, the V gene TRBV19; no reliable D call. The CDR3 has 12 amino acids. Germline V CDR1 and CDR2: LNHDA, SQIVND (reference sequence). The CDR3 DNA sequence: TGTGGAACGAGGGTAACGGGCTATGGCTACACCTTC. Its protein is CGTRVTGYGYTF.

The CDR3 loop reads CSVGQVGGEQFF. CDR3 DNA: TGCAGCGTTGGACAGGTAGGGGGTGAGCAGTTCTTC. V is TRBV29-1 and J is TRBJ2-1; weak D call: TRBD1 (6 bases). V was clipped by 4 bases and J by 9 bases, with 13 bases between them. Germline loops: CDR1 SQVTM, CDR2 ANQGSEA. CDR3 length: 12 residues.

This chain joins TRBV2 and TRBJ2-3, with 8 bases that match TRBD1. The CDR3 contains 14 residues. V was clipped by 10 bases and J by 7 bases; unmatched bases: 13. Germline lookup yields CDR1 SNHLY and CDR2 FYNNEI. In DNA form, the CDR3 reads TGTGCCAACGAGGACAGGGATGGACTTAATACGCAGTATTTT. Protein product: CANEDRDGLNTQYF.

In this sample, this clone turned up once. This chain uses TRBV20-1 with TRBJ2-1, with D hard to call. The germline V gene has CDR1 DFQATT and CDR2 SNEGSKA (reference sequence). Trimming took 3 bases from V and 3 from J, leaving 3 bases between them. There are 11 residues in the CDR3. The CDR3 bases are TGCAGTGCTAGCTTCTACAATGAGCAGTTCTTC. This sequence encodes CSASFYNEQFF.

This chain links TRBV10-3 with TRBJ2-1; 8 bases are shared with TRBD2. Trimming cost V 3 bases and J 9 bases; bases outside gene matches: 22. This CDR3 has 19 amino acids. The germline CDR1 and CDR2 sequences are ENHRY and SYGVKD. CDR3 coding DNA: TGTGCCATCAGTGACCACTCCCAAAAGGCGGGAGGACGTACGAGTGAGCAGTTCTTC. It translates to CAISDHSQKAGGRTSEQFF.

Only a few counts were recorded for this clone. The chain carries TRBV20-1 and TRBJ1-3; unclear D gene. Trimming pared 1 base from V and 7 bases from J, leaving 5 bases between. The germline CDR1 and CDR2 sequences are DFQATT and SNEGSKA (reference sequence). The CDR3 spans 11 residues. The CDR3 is CSARADNTIYF. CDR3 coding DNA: TGCAGTGCTAGAGCGGATAACACCATATATTTT.

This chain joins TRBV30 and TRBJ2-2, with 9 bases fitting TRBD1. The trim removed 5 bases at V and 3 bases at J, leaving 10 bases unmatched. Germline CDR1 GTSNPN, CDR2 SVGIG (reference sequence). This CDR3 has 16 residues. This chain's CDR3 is CAWADLGQGYTGELFF. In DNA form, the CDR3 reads TGTGCCTGGGCCGATCTGGGACAGGGTTACACCGGGGAGCTGTTTTTT.

The CDR3 loop is CASSYSVGRHYGYTF. The CDR3 nucleotides are TGTGCCAGCAGTTACTCCGTCGGCAGGCACTATGGCTACACCTTC. The chain joins TRBV6-5 to TRBJ1-2; D is uncertain. Per germline, CDR1 MNHEY and CDR2 SVGAGI. The CDR3 totals 15 residues. Deletions cut 0 bases from V and 3 bases from J, with 11 bases between.

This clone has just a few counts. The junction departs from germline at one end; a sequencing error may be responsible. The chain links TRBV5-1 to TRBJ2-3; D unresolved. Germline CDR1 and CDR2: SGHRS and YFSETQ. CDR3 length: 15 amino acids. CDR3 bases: TGCGCCAGCAGATTGGGATCTTACAAGACAGATACGCAGTATTTT. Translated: CASRLGSYKTDTQYF.

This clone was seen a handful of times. The CDR3 reads CASSPQGGQGYEQYF. CDR3 sequence (DNA): TGTGCCAGCAGCCCCCAAGGGGGACAGGGTTACGAGCAGTACTTC. This chain joins TRBV7-9 and TRBJ2-7, with TRBD1 matching over 9 bases. This CDR3 spans 15 amino acids. V dropped 5 bases and J dropped 4; count of bases not matched to a gene: 9. Per germline, CDR1 SEHNR and CDR2 FQNEAQ (reference sequence).

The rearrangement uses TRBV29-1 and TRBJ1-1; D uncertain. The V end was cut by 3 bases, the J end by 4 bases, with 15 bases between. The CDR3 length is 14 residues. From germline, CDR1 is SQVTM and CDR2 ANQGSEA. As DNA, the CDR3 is TGCAGCGTTGAGCCCCTCCGCACGGGCACTGAAGCTTTCTTT. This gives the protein CSVEPLRTGTEAFF.